This T cell receptor beta chain was profiled in a study of identical twins. General study points: Fewer insertions marked abundant cord blood beta clonotypes; young adult naive trended weakly, memory not at all.

TCRdb re-called the 5' RACE reads with MiXCR, one entry per CDR3 protein. Of roughly 480,000 distinct CDR3 sequences in the sample, 20% to 25% were seen once. Details on this clonotype: The antigen remains undetermined. A much larger clone lies a single base off, so this may be a read error.

The CDR3 length is 11 residues. The germline gives CDR1 SGHRS, CDR2 YFSETQ. Trimming left V 0 bases short and J 9 bases short, with 7 bases between. This sample was also put to use in a study of T cells expressing NK-cell markers. As that report states: CD3+CD56+NKG2C+, CD3+CD56+NKG2C- and CD3+CD56-NKG2C+ T cells, once sorted, supplied the TCR beta repertoires. Dominant NKG2C+ clonotypes made up roughly 1.0-7.5% of CD8+ T cells in roughly six donors.

The TCR comes from a young woman in good health. Specimen: CD4+ T cells sorted from blood. J is TRBJ2-7 and V is TRBV5-1; D gene unclear. The CDR3 protein is CASSLDNGQYF. The CDR3 region has the DNA TGCGCCAGCAGCTTGGACAACGGGCAGTACTTC.